Listed below are T cell receptor beta chains from one sample, sequenced in a study of post-analysis software for immune sequencing data. MiXCR was run by TCRdb on the PCR reads, yielding one entry per CDR3 protein. Seen here are more than 350,000 distinct CDR3 sequences, 30% to 45% observed once, and the top ten hold 7.5% to 8.5%. Sample: blood. All receptors derive from a girl aged 2-10 years with multiple sclerosis. The CDR3 runs from the conserved cysteine through the conserved F or W. The D gene is left open where the match is weak. A row's size may be missing; if present it is once, few, many or a size class.

cdr3_nt: TGTGCCAGCAGTTTTGTGGTAAATCAGCCCCAGCATTTT
cdr3_aa: CASSFVVNQPQHF
v_call: TRBV27
j_call: TRBJ1-5
clone_size: .
d_call: .

cdr3_nt: TGTGCCAGCAGTTACAATCGAGGGCAAGAGACCCAGTACTTC
cdr3_aa: CASSYNRGQETQYF
v_call: TRBV6-5
j_call: TRBJ2-5
clone_size: .
d_call: .

cdr3_nt: TGTGCCAGCAGCCTCGGACAGGGGGCTTTCTACGAGCAGTACTTC
cdr3_aa: CASSLGQGAFYEQYF
v_call: TRBV7-3
j_call: TRBJ2-7
clone_size: few
d_call: TRBD1

cdr3_nt: TGTGCCAGCAGGACAGAGTTCTCCTACGAGCAGTACTTC
cdr3_aa: CASRTEFSYEQYF
v_call: TRBV6-2/TRBV6-3
j_call: TRBJ2-7
clone_size: few
d_call: .

cdr3_nt: TGTGCCAGCAGTCCCGGGACTAGCGGAAGAGATACGCAGTATTTT
cdr3_aa: CASSPGTSGRDTQYF
v_call: TRBV27
j_call: TRBJ2-3
clone_size: .
d_call: TRBD2

cdr3_nt: TGTGCCAGCTCACCACAACAAGAGACCCAGTACTTC
cdr3_aa: CASSPQQETQYF
v_call: TRBV18
j_call: TRBJ2-5
clone_size: .
d_call: .

cdr3_nt: TGTGCCAGCTCACCCCCTGGACTAGAGATGTATTTTGAGCAGTTCTTC
cdr3_aa: CASSPPGLEMYFEQFF
v_call: TRBV18
j_call: TRBJ2-1
clone_size: .
d_call: TRBD2

cdr3_nt: TGTGCCAGCAGCTACAGACTAGCGGGGACCTACGAGCAGTACTTC
cdr3_aa: CASSYRLAGTYEQYF
v_call: TRBV7-8
j_call: TRBJ2-7
clone_size: .
d_call: TRBD2

cdr3_nt: TGTACCAGCAGCTCCCCCCTCAGGGGGGCTAGGGGTTCCTACAATGAGCAGTTCTTC
cdr3_aa: CTSSSPLRGARGSYNEQFF
v_call: TRBV11-2
j_call: TRBJ2-1
clone_size: .
d_call: .

cdr3_nt: TGCAGCGCCGCAGGGACAGGTCAAGAGACCCAGTACTTC
cdr3_aa: CSAAGTGQETQYF
v_call: TRBV29-1
j_call: TRBJ2-5
clone_size: .
d_call: TRBD1

cdr3_nt: TGCAGTGCTATTTGGGACAGGAGCTCCTACGAGCAGTACTTC
cdr3_aa: CSAIWDRSSYEQYF
v_call: TRBV20-1
j_call: TRBJ2-7
clone_size: .
d_call: TRBD1

cdr3_nt: TGCGCCAGCAGCTGGGCCTATGGGGACTACGAGCAGTACTTC
cdr3_aa: CASSWAYGDYEQYF
v_call: TRBV5-1
j_call: TRBJ2-7
clone_size: .
d_call: .

cdr3_nt: TGTGCCAGCTCACGGCTTGGGATCTCCTCAACCTACAATGAGCAGTTCTTC
cdr3_aa: CASSRLGISSTYNEQFF
v_call: TRBV18
j_call: TRBJ2-1
clone_size: .
d_call: .

cdr3_nt: TGCGCCAGCAGCCAAGTCCCACAGGGAATCAGTGGCTACACCTTC
cdr3_aa: CASSQVPQGISGYTF
v_call: TRBV4-1
j_call: TRBJ1-2
clone_size: few
d_call: .

cdr3_nt: TGTGCCAGCAGTGCCAAGACTAGCGGGAGATTGACAGATACGCAGTATTTT
cdr3_aa: CASSAKTSGRLTDTQYF
v_call: TRBV13
j_call: TRBJ2-3
clone_size: .
d_call: TRBD2

cdr3_nt: TGCGCCAGCAGCGCCGGACAGAGTGACAACACCATATATTTT
cdr3_aa: CASSAGQSDNTIYF
v_call: TRBV5-1
j_call: TRBJ1-3
clone_size: few
d_call: .

cdr3_nt: TGTGCCAGCAGCGTAGAAGGAGGCAATCAGCCCCAGCATTTT
cdr3_aa: CASSVEGGNQPQHF
v_call: TRBV9
j_call: TRBJ1-5
clone_size: .
d_call: .

cdr3_nt: TGTGCCAGCAGCCAAGATAGCGCGGAGTTCTTC
cdr3_aa: CASSQDSAEFF
v_call: TRBV3-1
j_call: TRBJ2-1
clone_size: .
d_call: .

cdr3_nt: TGTGCCAGCAGTGAACAAGACCCAGGGGGGGAGACCCAGTACTTC
cdr3_aa: CASSEQDPGGETQYF
v_call: TRBV2
j_call: TRBJ2-5
clone_size: .
d_call: .

cdr3_nt: TGTGCCAGCACTCCGAGCGGGGGGGCCACCAATGAGCAGTTCTTC
cdr3_aa: CASTPSGGATNEQFF
v_call: TRBV6-4
j_call: TRBJ2-1
clone_size: .
d_call: TRBD2

cdr3_nt: TGTGCCAGCAGCCAAGATAGGGTCAGGGGCGGCAACTATGGCTACACCTTC
cdr3_aa: CASSQDRVRGGNYGYTF
v_call: TRBV4-2
j_call: TRBJ1-2
clone_size: .
d_call: .

cdr3_nt: TGTGTCAGCACCCCCTCAGGCCCGGATCTCTACACAGATACGCAGTATTTT
cdr3_aa: CVSTPSGPDLYTDTQYF
v_call: TRBV2
j_call: TRBJ2-3
clone_size: .
d_call: .

cdr3_nt: TGTGCCAGCAGCCCGACAGGGACTGGTCCTCAGTACTTC
cdr3_aa: CASSPTGTGPQYF
v_call: TRBV3-1
j_call: TRBJ2-4
clone_size: .
d_call: .

cdr3_nt: TGTGCCAGCAGCCAAGTCTATCGGGGGCTTTACGAGCAGTACTTC
cdr3_aa: CASSQVYRGLYEQYF
v_call: TRBV3-1
j_call: TRBJ2-7
clone_size: .
d_call: .

cdr3_nt: TGTGCCAGCAGCTGGGGGTTTGGCGGAAAAGAGACCCAGTACTTC
cdr3_aa: CASSWGFGGKETQYF
v_call: TRBV7-8
j_call: TRBJ2-5
clone_size: many
d_call: .

cdr3_nt: TGTGCCAGCAGCCACCAGGGGGGCGGCACAGATACGCAGTATTTT
cdr3_aa: CASSHQGGGTDTQYF
v_call: TRBV7-2
j_call: TRBJ2-3
clone_size: few
d_call: .

cdr3_nt: TGTGCCATCAGTGTTACCGGGGGTTTTAACACAGATACGCAGTATTTT
cdr3_aa: CAISVTGGFNTDTQYF
v_call: TRBV10-3
j_call: TRBJ2-3
clone_size: few
d_call: .

cdr3_nt: TGTGCCAGCAGGACACCCCCGGGACTAGGGATGACAGATACGCAGTATTTT
cdr3_aa: CASRTPPGLGMTDTQYF
v_call: TRBV6-1
j_call: TRBJ2-3
clone_size: .
d_call: TRBD2

cdr3_nt: TGCAGCGTTGTGTCACCCTACAGTGGGGAGACCCAGTACTTC
cdr3_aa: CSVVSPYSGETQYF
v_call: TRBV29-1
j_call: TRBJ2-5
clone_size: .
d_call: .

cdr3_nt: TGCAGTGCTAGAGATTCCTCAGCGGGAACCTACGAGCAGTACTTC
cdr3_aa: CSARDSSAGTYEQYF
v_call: TRBV20-1
j_call: TRBJ2-7
clone_size: .
d_call: TRBD2

cdr3_nt: TGTGCCAGCAGTTTTGGGACTTACTCCTATAATTCACCCCTCCACTTT
cdr3_aa: CASSFGTYSYNSPLHF
v_call: TRBV12-3/TRBV12-4
j_call: TRBJ1-6
clone_size: .
d_call: .

cdr3_nt: TGTGCCAGCAGTTCGGTAGGACAGGAAAGTGGCTACACCTTC
cdr3_aa: CASSSVGQESGYTF
v_call: TRBV27
j_call: TRBJ1-2
clone_size: few
d_call: TRBD1

cdr3_nt: TGTGCCAGCAGCCCGACAGGGGATCGGGACTATGGCTACACCTTC
cdr3_aa: CASSPTGDRDYGYTF
v_call: TRBV11-2
j_call: TRBJ1-2
clone_size: .
d_call: TRBD1

cdr3_nt: TGTGCCAGCAGTCGACTAGCGGGGAGCAATGAGCAGTTCTTC
cdr3_aa: CASSRLAGSNEQFF
v_call: TRBV6-4
j_call: TRBJ2-1
clone_size: many
d_call: TRBD2

cdr3_nt: TGTGCCAGCAGTTTTGGGGGTCTACAGGGGGCGTGGTTGGACGAGCAGTACTTC
cdr3_aa: CASSFGGLQGAWLDEQYF
v_call: TRBV13
j_call: TRBJ2-7
clone_size: few
d_call: TRBD1

cdr3_nt: TGTGCCACTCTGAACAACCCCGGGACAGGGGTTTTGAATTCACCCCTCCACTTT
cdr3_aa: CATLNNPGTGVLNSPLHF
v_call: TRBV24-1
j_call: TRBJ1-6
clone_size: .
d_call: TRBD1

cdr3_nt: TGTGCCAGCAGCTTACGACCGGCCGACTCAGATACGCAGTATTTT
cdr3_aa: CASSLRPADSDTQYF
v_call: TRBV7-9
j_call: TRBJ2-3
clone_size: .
d_call: .

cdr3_nt: TGTGCCAGCAGTTTGTGGCAGGGAAGGGATACGCAGTATTTT
cdr3_aa: CASSLWQGRDTQYF
v_call: TRBV27
j_call: TRBJ2-3
clone_size: few
d_call: .

cdr3_nt: TGTGCCAGCAGTGGACAGGGATACAATGAGCAGTACTTC
cdr3_aa: CASSGQGYNEQYF
v_call: TRBV2
j_call: TRBJ2-5
clone_size: once
d_call: TRBD1

cdr3_nt: TGTGCCAGCAGTTCGGGGCAGCACGATACGCAGTATTTT
cdr3_aa: CASSSGQHDTQYF
v_call: TRBV28
j_call: TRBJ2-3
clone_size: .
d_call: .

cdr3_nt: TGTGCCAGCTCACCACTCCCCGTTACTAGCGGGTACGAGCAGTACTTC
cdr3_aa: CASSPLPVTSGYEQYF
v_call: TRBV18
j_call: TRBJ2-7
clone_size: .
d_call: TRBD2